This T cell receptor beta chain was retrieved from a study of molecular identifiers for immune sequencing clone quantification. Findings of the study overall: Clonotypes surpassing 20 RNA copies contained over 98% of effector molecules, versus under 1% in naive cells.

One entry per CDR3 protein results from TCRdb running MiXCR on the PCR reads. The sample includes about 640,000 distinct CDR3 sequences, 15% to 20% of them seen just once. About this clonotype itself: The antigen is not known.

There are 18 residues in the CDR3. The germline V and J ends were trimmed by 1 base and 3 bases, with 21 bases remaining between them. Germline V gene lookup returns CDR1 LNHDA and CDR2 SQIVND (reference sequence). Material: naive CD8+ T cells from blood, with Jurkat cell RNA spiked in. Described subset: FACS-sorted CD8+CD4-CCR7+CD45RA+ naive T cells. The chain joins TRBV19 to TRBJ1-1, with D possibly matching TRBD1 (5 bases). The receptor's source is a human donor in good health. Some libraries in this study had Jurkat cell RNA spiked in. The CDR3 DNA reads TGTGCCAGTAGTATAGTATTTACAGGCACCTTGCCGGACACTGAAGCTTTCTTT. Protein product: CASSIVFTGTLPDTEAFF.